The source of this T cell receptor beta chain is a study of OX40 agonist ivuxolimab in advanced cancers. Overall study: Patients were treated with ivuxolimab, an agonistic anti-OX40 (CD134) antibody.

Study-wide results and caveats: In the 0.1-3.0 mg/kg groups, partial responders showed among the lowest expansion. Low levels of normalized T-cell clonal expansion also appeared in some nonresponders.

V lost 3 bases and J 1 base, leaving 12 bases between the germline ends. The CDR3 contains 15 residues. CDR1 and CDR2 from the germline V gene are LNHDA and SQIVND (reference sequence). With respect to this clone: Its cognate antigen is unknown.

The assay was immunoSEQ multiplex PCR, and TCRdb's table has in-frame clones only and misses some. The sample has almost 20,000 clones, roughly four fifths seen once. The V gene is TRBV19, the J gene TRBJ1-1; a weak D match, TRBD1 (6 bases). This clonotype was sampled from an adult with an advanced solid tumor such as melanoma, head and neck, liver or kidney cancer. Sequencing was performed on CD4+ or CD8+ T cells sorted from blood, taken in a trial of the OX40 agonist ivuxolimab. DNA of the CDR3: TGTGCCAGTAGTATCTCCGGGACAAAGAACACTGAAGCTTTCTTT. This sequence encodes CASSISGTKNTEAFF.